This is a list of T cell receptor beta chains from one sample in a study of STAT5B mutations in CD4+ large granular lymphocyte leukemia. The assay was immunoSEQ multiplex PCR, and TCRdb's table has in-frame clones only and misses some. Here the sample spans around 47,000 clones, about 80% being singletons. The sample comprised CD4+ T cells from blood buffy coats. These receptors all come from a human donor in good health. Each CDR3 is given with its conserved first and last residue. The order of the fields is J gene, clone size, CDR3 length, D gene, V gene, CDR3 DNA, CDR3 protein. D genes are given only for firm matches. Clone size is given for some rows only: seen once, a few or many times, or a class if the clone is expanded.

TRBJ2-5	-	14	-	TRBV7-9	TGTGCCAGCAGCTTAGGGCAGCTCAGAGAGACCCAGTACTTC	CASSLGQLRETQYF
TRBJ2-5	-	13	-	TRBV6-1	TGTGCCAGCAATAGCAGAAACCAAGAGACCCAGTACTTC	CASNSRNQETQYF
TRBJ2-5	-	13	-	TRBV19	TGTGCCAGTAATCGGGGAAACCAAGAGACCCAGTACTTC	CASNRGNQETQYF
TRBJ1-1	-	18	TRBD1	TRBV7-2	TGTGCCAGCAGCTTCAATCCCGACAGGGATGTAATGAACACTGAAGCTTTCTTT	CASSFNPDRDVMNTEAFF
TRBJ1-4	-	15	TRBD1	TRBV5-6	TGTGCCAGCAGCTTGAAACAGGGGGGGAATGAAAAACTGTTTTTT	CASSLKQGGNEKLFF
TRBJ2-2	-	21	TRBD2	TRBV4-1	TGCGCCAGCAGCCAATTCAGGCGAGGACTAGCGGGGTATGTGGACACCGGGGAGCTGTTTTTT	CASSQFRRGLAGYVDTGELFF
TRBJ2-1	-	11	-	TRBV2	TGTGCCAGCAGAGCGGAAAATGAGCAGTTCTTC	CASRAENEQFF
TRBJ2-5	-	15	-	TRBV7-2	TGTGCCAGCACCCCGAGGGGGGACTTCCAAGAGACCCAGTACTTC	CASTPRGDFQETQYF
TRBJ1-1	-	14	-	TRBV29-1	TGCAGCGTTGAATCTCACAGTCTGAACACTGAAGCTTTCTTT	CSVESHSLNTEAFF
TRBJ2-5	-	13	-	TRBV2	TGTGCCAGCAGTGCAGCAGGGTACGAGACCCAGTACTTC	CASSAAGYETQYF
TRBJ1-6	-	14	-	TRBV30	TGTGCCAGCGACGTTAGCTCCTATAATTCACCCCTCCACTTT	CASDVSSYNSPLHF
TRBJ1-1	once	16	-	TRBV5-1	TGCGCCAGCAGCTTGGATCCAGCCAGAAGCTTTTCTGAAGCTTTCTTT	CASSLDPARSFSEAFF